This paragraph covers one T cell receptor beta chain sequence. The antigen is undetermined. Germline V gene lookup returns CDR1 SEHNR and CDR2 FQNEAQ (reference sequence). The V gene lost 6 bases and the J gene lost 0 bases, with 12 bases spanning the gap. The CDR3 extends over 15 amino acids. The data were taken from a study of regulatory T cells in long-lasting Graves disease. CDR3-region Arm-PCR and iRepertoire HTBI primers produced the TCR beta libraries. Source study methods: The identification of about 66 TRBV and 11 to 15 TRBJ segments was made across samples. TCRdb re-derived calls from the multiplex PCR reads in MiXCR, one entry per CDR3 protein. None of the V and J calls come from the authors' own analysis; TCRdb made them. The table shows more than 650,000 distinct CDR3 sequences, with 25% to 30% occurring only once. Regarding the study as a whole: Persistent Graves' patients showed a TCR diversity that was lower than that of newly diagnosed ones.

Time point indicated: persistent/refractory GD, antithyroid drugs over 5 years with positive TRAb. Researchers made the TCR library from RNA that was extracted from PBMCs. The chain joins TRBV7-9 to TRBJ1-5, with D possibly being TRBD1 (6 bases). The clonotype comes from a female donor with Graves disease. The sequencing used peripheral blood mononuclear cells (PBMCs), collected when the disease was refractory, from a patient treated with antithyroid drugs. The CDR3: CASSRDTDSNQPQHF. CDR3 sequence (DNA): TGTGCCAGCAGTCGGGACACCGATAGCAATCAGCCCCAGCATTTT. The full variable domain, rest sourced from reference TRBV7-9 and TRBJ1-5, is DTGVSQNPRHKITKRGQNVTFRCDPISEHNRLYWYRQTLGQGPEFLTYFQNEAQLEKSRLLSDRFSAERPKGSFSTLEIQRTEQGDSAMYLCASSRDTDSNQPQHFGDGTRLSIL.